Sequencing of this TCR beta chain was carried out in a study of Ad26.COV2.S vaccination and SARS-CoV-2 variants. Treatment indicated: around 19 received Ad26.COV2.S at low or high dose, single or two shots; roughly five received placebo; per-sample allocation not given. Repertoires come from day 63 after the first vaccine or placebo injection. A Boston donor was an adult aged 18-55 years. Germline CDR1 and CDR2: MDHEN and SYDVKM. Trimming shortened V by 6 bases and J by 5 bases, and 10 bases separated the two germline ends. The CDR3 contains 12 residues. The repertoire was sequenced with immunoSEQ multiplex PCR; TCRdb's copy has only in-frame clones and lacks some. The sample includes some 350,000 clones, approximately 81% of them seen just once. In its sample, this clone was seen a few times.

Sample: peripheral blood, taken in a trial of Ad26.COV2.S vaccine versus placebo. V usage is TRBV28 and J usage is TRBJ1-1, with D hard to call. The sequence was collected from a person between 18 and 65 years old who received the Ad26.COV2.S COVID-19 vaccine or a placebo. The CDR3 sequence is CASSLAGTEAFF. CDR3 nucleotides: TGTGCCAGCAGCCTCGCTGGGACTGAAGCTTTCTTT.